The clone carrying this T cell receptor beta chain was seen ten or more times. The germline gives CDR1 SGHTA, CDR2 FQGNSA. The ends lost 3 bases at V and 5 bases at J; junction bases unmatched: 5. The CDR3 runs to 14 residues. There were TCR beta CDR3 regions amplified from RNA transcripts. When the TCR CDR3 underwent first-round RT-PCR, the HTBI primer set was used. TCRdb re-called the multiplex PCR reads with MiXCR, one entry per CDR3 protein. Among roughly 93,000 distinct CDR3 sequences listed, under 65% were seen once. The record originates from a study of T cells in Graves' hyperthyroidism and ophthalmopathy.

The receptor was derived from a woman aged 40 to 50 with Graves' hyperthyroidism. This chain links TRBV7-2 with TRBJ1-1; 8 positions agree with TRBD1. Sequences were obtained from blood. The CDR3 DNA reads as TGTGCCAGCAGCTTCGGACAGGGAGGGACTGAAGCTTTCTTT. Residues: CASSFGQGGTEAFF. Looking up the rest from reference TRBV7-2 and TRBJ1-1 gives the full variable domain: GAGVSQSPSNKVTEKGKDVELRCDPISGHTALYWYRQSLGQGLEFLIYFQGNSAPDKSGLPSDRFSAERTGGSVSTLTIQRTQQEDSAVYLCASSFGQGGTEAFFGQGTRLTVV.